The 18 T cell receptor beta chains below all came from one sample that was sequenced in a study of T cell responses to AZD1222 COVID-19 vaccine. Assay: immunoSEQ multiplex PCR; the TCRdb copy retains only in-frame clones and omits some. The sample has under 150,000 clones, about 93% seen once. The sequences come from peripheral blood, collected on day 0 of MenACWY control vaccination. The receptors shown here come from an adult in good health.

CDR3 region: CASSSDRTGMNEQYF. CDR3 DNA sequence: TGCGCCAGCAGCTCCGATCGGACAGGTATGAACGAGCAGTACTTC. The chain recombines TRBV5-1 with TRBJ2-7; 7 bases fit TRBD1. With 3 bases clipped from V and 5 bases from J, the junction kept 11 bases outside the gene matches. The CDR3 has 15 residues. CDR1 is SGHRS, CDR2 YFSETQ, per germline.

This clone was seen only once. The CDR3 here is CASRKTGSTIYF. CDR3 nucleotides: TGTGCCAGCAGGAAAACAGGGTCCACCATATATTTT. The rearrangement links TRBV11-2 to TRBJ1-3; D might be TRBD1 (6 bases). V was clipped by 6 bases and J by 9 bases, with 12 bases between them. This CDR3 is 12 amino acids long. Germline CDR1 and CDR2: SGHAT and FQNNGV.

This chain links TRBV11-2 with TRBJ2-7, with D perhaps matching TRBD1 (6 bases). The CDR3 length is 15 residues. The germline gives CDR1 SGHAT, CDR2 FQNNGV. V was clipped by 4 bases and J by 2 bases, with 15 bases between them. The CDR3 spells CASSSPRDNTYEQYF. DNA for the CDR3: TGTGCCAGCAGCTCGCCACGGGACAACACCTACGAGCAGTACTTC.

The rearrangement links TRBV6-5 to TRBJ1-1, with TRBD1 matching over 9 bases. The CDR3 runs 12 residues. With 5 bases clipped from V and 8 bases from J, the junction kept 3 bases outside the gene matches. Germline V lookup: CDR1 MNHEY, CDR2 SVGAGI. This CDR3 is CASSPQGAEAFF. Written as DNA, the CDR3 is TGTGCCAGCAGTCCACAGGGGGCCGAAGCTTTCTTT.

The chain is built from TRBV4-1 and TRBJ1-6, with unresolved D. Trimming removed 0 bases from V and 0 bases from J, with 9 bases in between. This CDR3 contains 17 residues. CDR1 is MGHRA, CDR2 YSYEKL, per germline. Written as DNA, the CDR3 is TGCGCCAGCAGCCAAGACGGAGCTAGCTCCTATAATTCACCCCTCCACTTT. Encoded protein: CASSQDGASSYNSPLHF.

The rearrangement uses TRBV5-5 and TRBJ1-4, with 8 bases that match TRBD1. The CDR3 runs 15 residues. Germline V lookup: CDR1 SGHKS, CDR2 YYEKEE (reference sequence). V was clipped by 2 bases and J by 3 bases; unmatched bases: 3. CDR3 in amino acids: CASSFQGASNEKLFF. DNA for the CDR3: TGTGCCAGCAGCTTCCAGGGGGCGTCTAATGAAAAACTGTTTTTT.

The chain recombines TRBV5-1 with TRBJ1-1; D not resolved. V gave up 0 bases and J gave up 4 bases, with 13 bases separating them. Per the germline V gene, CDR1 is SGHRS and CDR2 is YFSETQ. The CDR3 extends over 15 amino acids. CDR3 sequence: CASSLGGNDGTEAFF. The CDR3 DNA follows: TGCGCCAGCAGCTTGGGCGGGAACGACGGCACTGAAGCTTTCTTT.

This rearrangement joins TRBV4-1 to TRBJ1-5; maybe TRBD1 (5 bases). V shed 4 bases and J shed 6 bases, with 16 bases lying between them. Germline V gene lookup returns CDR1 MGHRA and CDR2 YSYEKL. The CDR3 consists of 15 residues. For the CDR3, the DNA is TGCGCCAGCAGCCCGTCTCCCTCGGGGGGTCAGCCCCAGCATTTT. Protein sequence: CASSPSPSGGQPQHF.

This clone was seen a single time. This chain connects TRBV7-3 to TRBJ1-5; 8 nucleotides align to TRBD1. This CDR3 has 13 amino acids. Germline CDR1 SGHTA, CDR2 FQGTGA. V was pared by 5 bases and J by 5 bases, with 2 bases of the junction left unmatched. This chain's CDR3 is CASSLDRDQPQHF. CDR3 nucleotide sequence: TGTGCCAGCAGCCTGGACAGGGATCAGCCCCAGCATTTT.

CDR3 residues: CASSLTDEQYF. The CDR3 DNA sequence: TGTGCCAGCAGCCTTACGGACGAGCAGTACTTC. The chain uses TRBV3-1 (or the pseudogene TRBV3-2) and TRBJ2-7; D not certain. This CDR3 spans 11 amino acids. Trimming left V 4 bases short and J 5 bases short, with 6 bases between. Looked up from germline, CDR1 is LGHDT and CDR2 is YNNKEL (reference sequence).

The chain carries TRBV12-3 or TRBV12-4 and TRBJ1-2, with unresolved D. Trimming took off 6 bases at V and 8 bases at J, with 16 bases between the two ends. CDR3 length: 13 residues. The CDR3 region is CASSPTVLGGYTF. The CDR3 DNA sequence: TGTGCCAGCAGCCCTACAGTCCTTGGGGGCTACACCTTC.

The chain uses TRBV28 and TRBJ2-2; D is undetermined. With 4 bases removed from V and 9 bases from J, the gap between germline ends came to 6 bases. The CDR3 covers 11 residues. The germline CDR1 and CDR2 sequences are MDHEN and SYDVKM. The CDR3 is CASSSRRELFF. The DNA of the CDR3 is TGTGCCAGCAGTTCCCGACGGGAGCTGTTTTTT.

This chain connects TRBV7-3 to TRBJ2-5; the D call may be TRBD1 or TRBD2 (6 bases each). Germline V gene sequence: CDR1 SGHTA, CDR2 FQGTGA. The CDR3 covers 14 residues. V lost 5 bases to trimming and J lost 5 bases, with 15 bases between them. The CDR3 spells CASSLGGPGETQYF. CDR3 nucleotides: TGTGCCAGCAGCCTAGGGGGGCCAGGGGAGACCCAGTACTTC.

The chain joins TRBV24-1 to TRBJ2-3; maybe TRBD2 (6 bases). The CDR3 covers 15 residues. V was trimmed by 2 bases and J by 2 bases, leaving 10 bases between them. The germline gives CDR1 KGHDR, CDR2 SFDVKD. CDR3 protein: CATSDSGLLTDTQYF. The CDR3 region has the DNA TGTGCCACCAGTGATTCGGGACTCCTCACAGATACGCAGTATTTT.

This chain joins TRBV7-9 and TRBJ1-2, with a possible D match to TRBD1 (6 bases). Trimming took 5 bases from V and 8 from J, leaving 12 bases between them. The CDR3 covers 12 residues. CDR1 SEHNR and CDR2 FQNEAQ come from the germline V gene (reference sequence). The CDR3 loop is CASSTQGHGYTF. For the CDR3, the DNA is TGTGCCAGCAGCACTCAGGGGCACGGCTACACCTTC.

The gene calls are TRBV4-1 and TRBJ2-5; D is possibly TRBD1 (5 bases). Germline CDR1 MGHRA, CDR2 YSYEKL. Trimming took 1 base from V and 5 from J, leaving 11 bases between them. This CDR3 contains 14 residues. CDR3 bases: TGCGCCAGCAGCCAAGTGGGGCTTGAGGAGACCCAGTACTTC. Encoded protein: CASSQVGLEETQYF.

The chain uses TRBV4-2 and TRBJ1-4, with TRBD1 identical over 11 bases. Germline loops: CDR1 LGHNA, CDR2 YNFKEQ. V was pared by 1 base and J by 0 bases, with 1 base of the junction left unmatched. This CDR3 contains 17 residues. CDR3 sequence reads: CASSQGGQGATNEKLFF. The CDR3 nucleotides are TGTGCCAGCAGCCAAGGGGGACAGGGGGCAACTAATGAAAAACTGTTTTTT.

V and J are TRBV29-1 and TRBJ2-1; no reliable D call. V was pared by 3 bases and J by 2 bases, with 5 bases between. Germline CDR1 and CDR2: SQVTM and ANQGSEA. This CDR3 region has 12 residues. CDR3 in amino acids: CSVDVTYNEQFF. The DNA of the CDR3 is TGCAGCGTTGACGTGACCTACAATGAGCAGTTCTTC.